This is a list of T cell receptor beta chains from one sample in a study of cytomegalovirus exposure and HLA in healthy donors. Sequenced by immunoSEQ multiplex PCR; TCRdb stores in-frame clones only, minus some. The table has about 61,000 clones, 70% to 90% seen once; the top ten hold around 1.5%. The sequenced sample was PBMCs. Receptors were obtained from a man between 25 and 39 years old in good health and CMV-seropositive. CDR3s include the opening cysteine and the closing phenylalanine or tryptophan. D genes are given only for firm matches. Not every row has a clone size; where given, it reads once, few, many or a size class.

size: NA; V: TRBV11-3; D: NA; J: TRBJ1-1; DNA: TGTGCCAGCAGCTTTTGGCCTTTAATGAACACTGAAGCTTTCTTT; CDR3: CASSFWPLMNTEAFF
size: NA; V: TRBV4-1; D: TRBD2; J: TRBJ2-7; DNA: TGCGCCAGCAGCGATCCAGGACTAGCGGGTCCCTACGAGCAGTACTTC; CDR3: CASSDPGLAGPYEQYF
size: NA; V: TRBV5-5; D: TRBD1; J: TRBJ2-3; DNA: TGTGCCAGCAGCTTGACTCCGGGACAGATCACAGATACGCAGTATTTT; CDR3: CASSLTPGQITDTQYF
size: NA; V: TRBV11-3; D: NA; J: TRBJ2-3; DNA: TGTGCCAGCACCTTGGGAGGGGGTGCAGATACGCAGTATTTT; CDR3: CASTLGGGADTQYF
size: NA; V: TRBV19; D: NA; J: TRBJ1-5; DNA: TGTGCCAGTAGTATAGGGGGAGGTAGCAATCAGCCCCAGCATTTT; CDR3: CASSIGGGSNQPQHF
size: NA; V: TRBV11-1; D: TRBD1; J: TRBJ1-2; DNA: TGTGCCAGCCGGGACAGGGCTAACTATGGCTACACCTTC; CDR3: CASRDRANYGYTF
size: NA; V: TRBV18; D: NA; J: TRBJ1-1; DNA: TGTGCCAGCTCCCGGGTGAACACTGAAGCTTTCTTT; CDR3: CASSRVNTEAFF
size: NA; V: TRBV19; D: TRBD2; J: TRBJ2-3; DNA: TGTGCCAGTAGGGAGGGACTAGCAGTTACAGATACGCAGTATTTT; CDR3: CASREGLAVTDTQYF
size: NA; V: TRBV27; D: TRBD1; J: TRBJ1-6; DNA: TGTGCCAGCACGAGGACAGGGGGAAATTCACCCCTCCACTTT; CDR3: CASTRTGGNSPLHF
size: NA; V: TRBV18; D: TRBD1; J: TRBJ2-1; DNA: TGTGCCAGCTCACCCGGGACAGGGGCCAATGAGCAGTTCTTC; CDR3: CASSPGTGANEQFF
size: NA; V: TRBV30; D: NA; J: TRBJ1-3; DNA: TGTGCCTGGAGCCGTAGAGGGAGCTCTGGAAACACCATATATTTT; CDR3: CAWSRRGSSGNTIYF
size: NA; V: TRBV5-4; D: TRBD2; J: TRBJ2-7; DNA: TGTGCCAGCAGCCGGACTAGCGGGAACGACGAGCAGTACTTC; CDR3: CASSRTSGNDEQYF
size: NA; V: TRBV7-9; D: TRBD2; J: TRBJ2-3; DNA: TGTGCCAGCAGCTTAGGACTAGCGAGAGATACGCAGTATTTT; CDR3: CASSLGLARDTQYF
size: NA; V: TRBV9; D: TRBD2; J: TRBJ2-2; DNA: TGTGCCAGCAGCGTAGGTAAAGAGGGACTAGCGGGAGAGAACACCGGGGAGCTGTTTTTT; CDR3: CASSVGKEGLAGENTGELFF
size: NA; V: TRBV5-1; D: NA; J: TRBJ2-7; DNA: TGCGCCAGCAGCCCGCTACTAGACTCCTACGAGCAGTACTTC; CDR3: CASSPLLDSYEQYF
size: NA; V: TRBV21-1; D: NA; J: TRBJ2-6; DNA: TGTGCCAGCAGCCTGCGGAGCCCCTCTGGGGCCAACGTCCTGACTTTC; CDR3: CASSLRSPSGANVLTF
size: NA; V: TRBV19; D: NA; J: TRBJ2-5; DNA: TGTGCCAGTAGTTGGGCGGGAGAGACCCAGTACTTC; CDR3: CASSWAGETQYF
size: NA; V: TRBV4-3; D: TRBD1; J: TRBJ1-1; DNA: TGCGCCAGCAGCCAAGATGGAGGGGACAGGGAAGTGAACACTGAAGCTTTCTTT; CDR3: CASSQDGGDREVNTEAFF
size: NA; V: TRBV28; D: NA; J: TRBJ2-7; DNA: TGTGCCAGCAGCATTCTCGGGGGGCCGGCGGGGGAGCAGTACTTC; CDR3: CASSILGGPAGEQYF
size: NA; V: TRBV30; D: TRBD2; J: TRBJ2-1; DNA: TGTGCCTGGAGTGTACTAGCGGGTACCTACAATGAGCAGTTCTTC; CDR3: CAWSVLAGTYNEQFF
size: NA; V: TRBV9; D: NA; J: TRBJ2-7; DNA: TGTGCCAGCAGCTCAAAGCCCGGGACACACTACGAGCAGTACTTC; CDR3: CASSSKPGTHYEQYF
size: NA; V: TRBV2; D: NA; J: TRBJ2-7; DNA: TGTGCCAGCCTACTCGGGACTCCCCAATTC; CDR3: CASLLGTPQF
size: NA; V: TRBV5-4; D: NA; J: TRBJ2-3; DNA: TGTGCCAGCAGCTACAGCGGTTTAAGCACAGATACGCAGTATTTT; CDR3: CASSYSGLSTDTQYF
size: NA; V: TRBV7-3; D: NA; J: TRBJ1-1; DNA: TGTGCCAGCAGCTTAGAAGCAGGGTCGAACACTGAAGCTTTCTTT; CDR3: CASSLEAGSNTEAFF
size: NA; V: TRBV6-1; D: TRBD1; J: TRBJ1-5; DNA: TGTGCCAGCAGTGGGGGGACAGGGAGGGTTAGCAATCAGCCCCAGCATTTT; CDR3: CASSGGTGRVSNQPQHF
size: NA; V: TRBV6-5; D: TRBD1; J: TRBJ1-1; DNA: TGTGCCAGCAGGGCGGGACAGAAACTTGAAGCTTTCTTT; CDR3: CASRAGQKLEAFF
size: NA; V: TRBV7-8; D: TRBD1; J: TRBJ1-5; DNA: TGTGCCAGCAGCCGAGACAGGGGAGGAAATCAGCCCCAGCATTTT; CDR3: CASSRDRGGNQPQHF
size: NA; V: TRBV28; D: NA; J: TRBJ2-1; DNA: TGTGCCAGCCGCCCCTCAGTCTACAATGAGCAGTTCTTC; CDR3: CASRPSVYNEQFF
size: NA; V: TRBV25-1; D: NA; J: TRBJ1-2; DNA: TGTGCCAGCAGTGCCTTTAGGGGCCATGAGGATGGCTACACCTTC; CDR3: CASSAFRGHEDGYTF
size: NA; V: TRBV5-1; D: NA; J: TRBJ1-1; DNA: TGCGCCAGCAGCTTGGGTTCTACTATAAACACTGAAGCTTTCTTT; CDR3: CASSLGSTINTEAFF
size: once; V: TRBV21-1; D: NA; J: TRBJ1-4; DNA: TGTGCCAGCAGCAAAGGGCGGGGGTTCTTTAATGAAAAACTGTTTTTT; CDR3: CASSKGRGFFNEKLFF
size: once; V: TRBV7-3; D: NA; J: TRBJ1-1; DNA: TGTGCCAGCAGCTCCTCGGTTAACACTGAAGCTTTCTTT; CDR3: CASSSSVNTEAFF
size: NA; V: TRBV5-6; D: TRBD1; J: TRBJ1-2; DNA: TGTGCCAGCAGCTGGGGGGACAGGGGAAGTTCAACCTTC; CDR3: CASSWGDRGSSTF
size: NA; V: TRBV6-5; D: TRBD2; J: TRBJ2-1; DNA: TGTGCCAGCAGTGAGGGGACTAGCGGGAGTTGGCAGTTCTTC; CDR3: CASSEGTSGSWQFF
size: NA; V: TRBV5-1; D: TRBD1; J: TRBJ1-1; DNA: TGCGCCAGCAGCCTGGGGACAGGGTGGGCTGAAGCTTTCTTT; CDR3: CASSLGTGWAEAFF
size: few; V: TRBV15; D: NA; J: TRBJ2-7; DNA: TGTGCCACCAGCAGAGATATGTCGGCCTACGAGCAGTACTTC; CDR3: CATSRDMSAYEQYF
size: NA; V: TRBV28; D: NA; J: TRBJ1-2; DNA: TGTGCCAGCAGTTTCCGGACAGCCTATGGCTACACCTTC; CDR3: CASSFRTAYGYTF
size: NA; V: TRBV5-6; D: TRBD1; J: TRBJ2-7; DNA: TGTGCCAGCAGCCCGGGTGGGCAGGGGGCGCTTGAGCAGTACTTC; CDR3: CASSPGGQGALEQYF
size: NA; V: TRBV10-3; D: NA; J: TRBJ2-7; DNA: TGTGCCATCACTTTGGGGTTGGAGGCCGAGCAGTACTTC; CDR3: CAITLGLEAEQYF